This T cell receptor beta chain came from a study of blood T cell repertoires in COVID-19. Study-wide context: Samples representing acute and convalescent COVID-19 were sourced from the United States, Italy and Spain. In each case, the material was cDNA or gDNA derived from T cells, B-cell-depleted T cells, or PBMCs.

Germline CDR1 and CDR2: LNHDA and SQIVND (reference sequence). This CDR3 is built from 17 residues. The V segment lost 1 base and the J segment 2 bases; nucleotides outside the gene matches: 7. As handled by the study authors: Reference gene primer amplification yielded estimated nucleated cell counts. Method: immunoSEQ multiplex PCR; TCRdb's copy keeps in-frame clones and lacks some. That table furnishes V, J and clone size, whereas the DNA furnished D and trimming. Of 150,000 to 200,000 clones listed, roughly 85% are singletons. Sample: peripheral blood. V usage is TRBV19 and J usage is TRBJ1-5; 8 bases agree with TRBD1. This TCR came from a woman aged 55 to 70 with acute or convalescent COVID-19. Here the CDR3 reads CASSIVQGATGNQPQHF. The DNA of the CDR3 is TGTGCCAGTAGTATAGTCCAGGGGGCGACGGGCAATCAGCCCCAGCATTTT.